These 2 T cell receptor beta chains originate from one sample sequenced in a study of radiotherapy plus CTLA-4 blockade in lung cancer. Data came from immunoSEQ multiplex PCR; TCRdb stores just in-frame clones and leaves some out. The profile shows some 100,000 clones, under 85% of them singletons. The material was peripheral blood, obtained from a patient treated with radiotherapy plus ipilimumab. These receptors all come from a human donor with non-small cell lung cancer that progressed on radiotherapy plus ipilimumab.

The CDR3 loop is CASSLWASGKGGTDTQYF. The CDR3 nucleotides read TGTGCCAGCAGCTTATGGGCTAGCGGGAAGGGGGGTACAGATACGCAGTATTTT. The J gene is TRBJ2-3, the V gene TRBV7-2; 9 bases align to TRBD2. The CDR3 is made up of 18 amino acids. After removal of 2 bases from V and 3 bases from J, the junction contained 12 bases not matched to a gene. Germline lookup yields CDR1 SGHTA and CDR2 FQGNSA.

The chain joins TRBV6-5 to TRBJ2-5; a possible D gene is TRBD1 (6 bases). This CDR3 contains 16 residues. Germline V lookup: CDR1 MNHEY, CDR2 SVGAGI. V was trimmed by 2 bases and J by 1 base, leaving 14 bases between them. In nucleotides, the CDR3 is TGTGCCAGCAGTTACGACAGGTCGACCGCCCAAGAGACCCAGTACTTC. Translated: CASSYDRSTAQETQYF.